These 29 T cell receptor beta chains were all obtained from the same sample, sequenced in a study of T cells in Graves' hyperthyroidism and ophthalmopathy. Template material for amplifying TCR beta CDR3 regions consisted of RNA transcripts. HTBI primers were the set used in a first-round RT-PCR of the TCR CDR3. TCRdb used MiXCR to reprocess the multiplex PCR reads, holding one entry per CDR3 protein. This sample has 600,000 to 900,000 distinct CDR3 sequences; about 17% occur once, and the top ten carry approximately 8.4%. Sequencing input: blood. These receptors originate from a man aged 18 to 30 with Graves' hyperthyroidism.

In this sample, this clonotype turned up many times. The rearrangement joins TRBV28 to TRBJ1-3; 7 nucleotides align to TRBD1. With V trimmed by 3 bases and J by 2 bases, 7 bases remained unmatched. Germline CDR1 MDHEN, CDR2 SYDVKM. The length of the CDR3 is 16 residues. The CDR3 sequence is CASSFSGQGAGNTIYF. Written as DNA, the CDR3 is TGTGCCAGCAGTTTCTCAGGGCAGGGGGCTGGAAACACCATATATTTT.

This rearrangement joins TRBV30 to TRBJ2-7, with 8 nucleotides matching TRBD2. Trimming at V came to 4 bases and at J to 3 bases, leaving 8 bases not matched to a gene. CDR1 GTSNPN and CDR2 SVGIG come from the germline V gene (reference sequence). CDR3 size: 14 residues. CDR3 amino acids: CAWTSGGGSYEQYF. The CDR3 nucleotides read TGTGCCTGGACCTCGGGGGGGGGTAGCTACGAGCAGTACTTC.

This clonotype appeared many times. The CDR3 region is CASSPLMSSYNEQFF. CDR3 nucleotides: TGTGCCAGCAGTCCTCTGATGAGCTCCTACAATGAGCAGTTCTTC. V gene TRBV12-3 or TRBV12-4 combines with J gene TRBJ2-1; D unclear. The V gene lost 5 bases and the J gene lost 0 bases, with 11 bases spanning the gap. The CDR3 sequence is 15 residues long.

The chain has TRBV29-1 and TRBJ2-7, with 11 bases aligning to TRBD1. Losses at the gene ends were 2 bases for V and 3 bases for J; bases not matched to a gene: 12. In germline, CDR1 is SQVTM, CDR2 ANQGSEA. The length of the CDR3 is 17 residues. CDR3: CSVEFLKRGTGGYEQYF. CDR3 nucleotides: TGCAGCGTTGAATTTTTGAAGCGCGGGACAGGGGGCTACGAGCAGTACTTC.

This clonotype was observed many times. The V call is TRBV7-2, the J call TRBJ2-3, with 8 bases lining up with TRBD2. Germline CDR1 is SGHTA and CDR2 is FQGNSA. The trim removed 5 bases at V and 4 bases at J, leaving 14 bases unmatched. The CDR3 has 17 residues. Written as DNA, the CDR3 is TGTGCCAGCAGCCCCTGGGGGAAGCGGGAGACATCAGATACGCAGTATTTT. Residues: CASSPWGKRETSDTQYF.

In this sample, this clonotype turned up a few times. The chain joins TRBV2 to TRBJ1-1; the D gene is possibly TRBD1 (5 bases). The CDR3 is made up of 13 amino acids. V was shortened by 8 bases and J by 1 base, with 11 bases between the two germline ends. Germline V gene sequence: CDR1 SNHLY, CDR2 FYNNEI. For the CDR3, the DNA is TGTGCCAGCCTGGCAGGGCCGAACACTGAAGCTTTCTTT. This gives the protein CASLAGPNTEAFF.

This clonotype was detected a few times. The chain joins TRBV20-1 to TRBJ2-2, with 15 bases lining up with TRBD2. This CDR3 comprises 17 residues. The V gene's germline CDR1 is DFQATT and CDR2 SNEGSKA (reference sequence). V was pared by 3 bases and J by 2 bases, with 4 bases of the junction left unmatched. The CDR3 loop reads CSARGLAGGGNTGELFF. The CDR3 bases are TGCAGTGCTAGGGGACTAGCGGGAGGCGGAAACACCGGGGAGCTGTTTTTT.

This clonotype occurred many times. The V gene is TRBV12-5, the J gene TRBJ2-7; 8 bases line up with TRBD1. The germline V gene encodes CDR1 LGHNT and CDR2 FRNRAP. This CDR3 has 14 residues. Unmatched junction bases numbered 6, after V lost 6 bases and J lost 2 bases. Here the CDR3 DNA reads TGTGCTAGTGGCTCCGACAGGGGCGCCTACGAGCAGTACTTC. Translation: CASGSDRGAYEQYF. Looking up the rest from reference TRBV12-5 and TRBJ2-7 gives the full variable domain: DARVTQTPRHKVTEMGQEVTMRCQPILGHNTVFWYRQTMMQGLELLAYFRNRAPLDDSGMPKDRFSAEMPDATLATLKIQPSEPRDSAVYFCASGSDRGAYEQYFGPGTRLTVT.

The chain carries TRBV11-3 and TRBJ1-1; D is possibly TRBD1 (6 bases). CDR3 length: 14 residues. Germline-derived CDR1 and CDR2 are SGHNT and YENEEA. The germline V and J ends were trimmed by 6 bases and 0 bases, with 11 bases remaining between them. CDR3 in amino acids: CASSAGQMNTEAFF. The CDR3 DNA reads as TGTGCCAGCAGTGCCGGACAGATGAACACTGAAGCTTTCTTT.

This clonotype has just a few counts. This chain connects TRBV24-1 to TRBJ2-5, with TRBD2 matching 8 bases. CDR3 length: 14 amino acids. The V and J ends lost 7 bases and 5 bases, in that order; junction bases with no gene match: 8. Germline CDR1 and CDR2: KGHDR and SFDVKD. The CDR3 coding sequence is TGTGCCACCAGCGGGGCGGGGGGAGCGGAGACCCAGTACTTC. This translates into CATSGAGGAETQYF.

The chain employs TRBV10-3 and TRBJ1-1, with D perhaps TRBD1 (5 bases). Germline assignment: CDR1 ENHRY and CDR2 SYGVKD. The CDR3 consists of 13 residues. V was trimmed by 6 bases and J by 3 bases, leaving 11 bases between them. In DNA form, the CDR3 reads TGTGCCATCAGGGACGGGGGAGACACTGAAGCTTTCTTT. Amino acid sequence: CAIRDGGDTEAFF.

This clonotype was observed at least ten times. This chain joins TRBV29-1 and TRBJ2-1; 12 bases align to TRBD1. J gave up 4 bases and V 7 bases, and 11 bases lay outside the gene matches. The CDR3 has 16 amino acids. Germline V lookup: CDR1 SQVTM, CDR2 ANQGSEA. This CDR3 reads CSARGTGGAPYNEQFF. The CDR3 nucleotides read TGCAGCGCGAGGGGGACAGGGGGCGCGCCTTACAATGAGCAGTTCTTC.

Ten or more counts support this clonotype. The chain combines TRBV2 with TRBJ2-1, with TRBD2 matching over 8 bases. CDR1 and CDR2 from the germline V gene are SNHLY and FYNNEI. With V trimmed by 1 base and J by 4 bases, 6 bases remained unmatched. This CDR3 is built from 16 residues. The CDR3 loop reads CASSEGASGHYNEQFF. CDR3 DNA: TGTGCCAGCAGTGAAGGAGCTAGCGGGCATTACAATGAGCAGTTCTTC.

This clonotype was seen at least ten times. V gene TRBV30 combines with J gene TRBJ2-7; D gene ambiguous. V was clipped by 0 bases and J by 2 bases, with 5 bases between them. In germline, CDR1 is GTSNPN, CDR2 SVGIG (reference sequence). This CDR3 contains 12 residues. The CDR3 reads CAWSVGAYEQYF. Written as DNA, the CDR3 is TGTGCCTGGAGTGTTGGAGCCTACGAGCAGTACTTC.

There are many counts of this clonotype. This sequence joins TRBV27 and TRBJ1-6; D perhaps matches TRBD1 (6 bases). V lost 8 bases to trimming and J lost 7 bases, with 21 bases between them. Germline V CDR1 and CDR2: MNHEY, SMNVEV (reference sequence). The CDR3 extends over 16 amino acids. CDR3 sequence: CASRRGGGAGNSPLHF. CDR3 nucleotide sequence: TGTGCCAGCCGACGGGGGGGGGGCGCGGGGAATTCACCCCTCCACTTT.

This chain uses TRBV7-9 with TRBJ1-2, with TRBD1 matching over 8 bases. Germline V lookup: CDR1 SEHNR, CDR2 FQNEAQ (reference sequence). J gave up 3 bases and V 5 bases, and 8 bases lay outside the gene matches. CDR3 length: 15 amino acids. DNA of the CDR3: TGTGCCAGCAGCCAGACCGGACAGGGAGACTATGGCTACACCTTC. Amino acids: CASSQTGQGDYGYTF.

A few counts support this clonotype. This chain connects TRBV20-1 to TRBJ2-3; 8 positions match TRBD1. Germline V gene data show CDR1 as DFQATT and CDR2 as SNEGSKA (reference sequence). The CDR3 contains 16 residues. Trimming at V came to 2 bases and at J to 5 bases, leaving 12 bases not matched to a gene. The CDR3 DNA reads TGCAGTGCTAGACCATCACAGGGGGGAAATCGAGATACGCAGTATTTT. Translated, it gives CSARPSQGGNRDTQYF.

This clonotype was seen more than once but under ten times. The rearrangement uses TRBV12-3 or TRBV12-4 and TRBJ2-1, with 7 bases fitting TRBD2. The V segment lost 2 bases and the J segment 2 bases; nucleotides outside the gene matches: 21. The CDR3 sequence is 21 residues long. The CDR3 sequence is CASSLRPILGRRAGAYNEQFF. CDR3 nucleotides: TGTGCCAGCAGTTTACGACCCATACTAGGCAGACGGGCGGGGGCCTACAATGAGCAGTTCTTC.

This clonotype was found many times. The chain links TRBV6-2 or TRBV6-3 to TRBJ2-1; D is undetermined. The CDR3 extends over 19 amino acids. Germline V gene sequence: CDR1 MNHEY, CDR2 SVGEGT. Trimming shortened V by 0 bases and J by 0 bases, and 18 bases separated the two germline ends. The CDR3 loop reads CASSYSVENPLSSYNEQFF. The CDR3 DNA is TGTGCCAGCAGTTACTCAGTCGAAAACCCCTTAAGCTCCTACAATGAGCAGTTCTTC.

This clonotype was counted only a few times. The V and J genes are TRBV30 and TRBJ1-3; the D gene is possibly TRBD1 (6 bases). The germline gives CDR1 GTSNPN, CDR2 SVGIG (reference sequence). Trimming took off 2 bases at V and 0 bases at J, with 11 bases between the two ends. The CDR3 is 15 residues long. Here the CDR3 DNA reads TGTGCCTGGAGTTTTACAGGGAACTCTGGAAACACCATATATTTT. Its protein product is CAWSFTGNSGNTIYF.

This clonotype was seen ten or more times. The V and J genes are TRBV2 and TRBJ2-1; 7 bases are shared with TRBD2. The CDR3 covers 14 residues. Germline trimming cut 3 bases from V and 8 bases from J; bases unmatched to any gene: 7. CDR1 is SNHLY, CDR2 FYNNEI, per germline. The CDR3 region is CASSEGREWYEQFF. The CDR3 DNA follows: TGTGCCAGCAGTGAGGGGAGGGAGTGGTATGAGCAGTTCTTC.

This clonotype was counted ten times or more. This chain links TRBV28 with TRBJ1-1; possible D gene TRBD1, 5 bases. Per germline, CDR1 MDHEN and CDR2 SYDVKM. The CDR3 covers 13 residues. Trimming took off 6 bases at V and 4 bases at J, with 12 bases between the two ends. The CDR3 is CASRVGGGTEAFF. Here the CDR3 DNA reads TGTGCCAGCAGAGTTGGGGGAGGCACTGAAGCTTTCTTT.

This clonotype has a handful of counts. The chain combines TRBV4-1 with TRBJ1-5; D is uncertain. The CDR3 has 15 amino acids. The V end lost 1 base, the J end lost 3 bases, and 10 bases lay between the germline ends. Germline CDR1 reads MGHRA; CDR2 reads YSYEKL. The CDR3 DNA sequence: TGCGCCAGCAGCCAAGGGCGACTGCTCAATCAGCCCCAGCATTTT. Translated: CASSQGRLLNQPQHF.

In this sample, this clonotype turned up many times. V gene TRBV7-9 combines with J gene TRBJ2-1; tentatively, D is TRBD2 (5 bases). V was shortened by 1 base and J by 2 bases, with 12 bases between the two germline ends. Germline V gives CDR1 SEHNR, CDR2 FQNEAQ (reference sequence). The CDR3 covers 16 residues. CDR3 sequence reads: CASSLVEGDPYNEQFF. The CDR3, as DNA: TGTGCCAGCAGCTTAGTCGAGGGAGACCCCTACAATGAGCAGTTCTTC.

This clonotype came up many times. This chain links TRBV6-2 or TRBV6-3 with TRBJ2-5, with no clear D. This CDR3 contains 13 residues. Trimming removed 2 bases from V and 4 bases from J, with 8 bases in between. Germline CDR1 reads MNHEY; CDR2 reads SVGEGT. The CDR3 nucleotides read TGTGCCAGCAGTTACGCGAAGACAGAGACCCAGTACTTC. This translates into CASSYAKTETQYF.

V usage is TRBV20-1 and J usage is TRBJ2-3; D is unclear. V was trimmed by 5 bases and J by 2 bases, leaving 14 bases between them. CDR3 size: 14 residues. In germline, CDR1 is DFQATT, CDR2 SNEGSKA (reference sequence). In DNA, the CDR3 is TGCAGTGCTCCCAGAGCTCGCTACACAGATACGCAGTATTTT. This translates into CSAPRARYTDTQYF.

V and J are TRBV3-1 and TRBJ2-7; 9 bases align to TRBD1. The CDR3 sequence is 14 residues long. V shed 4 bases, J shed 5 bases, and the junction held 6 bases outside the gene matches. In germline, CDR1 is LGHDT, CDR2 YNNKEL (reference sequence). CDR3 nucleotides: TGTGCCAGCAGCCCCCGGGACAGGGCGAACGAGCAGTACTTC. Protein sequence: CASSPRDRANEQYF.

This rearrangement joins TRBV11-1 to TRBJ2-1; TRBD1 agrees at 8 bases. CDR3 length: 16 residues. CDR1 and CDR2 from the germline V gene are SGHAT and FQDESV (reference sequence). J lost 3 bases, V lost 1 base, and 5 bases had no gene match. As DNA, the CDR3 is TGTGCCAGCAGCTTAGGCGGCAGGGGGCTCTACAATGAGCAGTTCTTC. Residues: CASSLGGRGLYNEQFF.

J is TRBJ1-2 and V is TRBV24-1, with D unresolved. Germline CDR1 KGHDR, CDR2 SFDVKD. V gave up 2 bases and J gave up 9 bases, with 6 bases separating them. This CDR3 is built from 11 residues. CDR3 coding DNA: TGTGCCACCAGTGATTCCATTAGCTACACCTTC. The encoded protein is CATSDSISYTF.